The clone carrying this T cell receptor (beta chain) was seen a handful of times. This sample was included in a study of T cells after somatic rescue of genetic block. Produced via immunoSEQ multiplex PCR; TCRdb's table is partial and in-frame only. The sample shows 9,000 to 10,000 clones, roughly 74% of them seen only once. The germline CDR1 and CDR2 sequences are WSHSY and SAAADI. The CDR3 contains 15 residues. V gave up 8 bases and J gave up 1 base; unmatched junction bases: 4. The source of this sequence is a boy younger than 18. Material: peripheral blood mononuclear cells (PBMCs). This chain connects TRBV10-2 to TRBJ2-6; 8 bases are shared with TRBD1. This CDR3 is CASRDRRSGANVLTF. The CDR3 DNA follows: TGCGCCAGCCGGGACAGGAGATCTGGGGCCAACGTCCTGACTTTC.